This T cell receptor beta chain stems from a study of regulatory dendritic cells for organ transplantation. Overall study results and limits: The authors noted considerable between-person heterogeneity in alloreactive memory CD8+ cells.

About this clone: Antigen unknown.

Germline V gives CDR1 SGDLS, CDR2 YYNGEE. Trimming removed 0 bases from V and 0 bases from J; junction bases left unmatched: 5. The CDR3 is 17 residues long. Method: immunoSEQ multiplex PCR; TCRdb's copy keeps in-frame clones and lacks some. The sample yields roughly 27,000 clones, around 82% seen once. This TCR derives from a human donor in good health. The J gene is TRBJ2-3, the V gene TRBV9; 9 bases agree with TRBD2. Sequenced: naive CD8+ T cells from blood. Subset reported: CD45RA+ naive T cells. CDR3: CASSVVGSGGSTDTQYF. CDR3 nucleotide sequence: TGTGCCAGCAGCGTAGTCGGTAGCGGGGGAAGCACAGATACGCAGTATTTT.